This TCR beta chain was sequenced in a study of shared clonotypes between healthy human individuals. Study-wide points: The study drew on few donors, limiting represented genetic and exposure-history diversity.

CDR1 MNHNY and CDR2 SVGAGI come from the germline V gene (reference sequence). This CDR3 contains 11 residues. Trimming removed 7 bases at V and 4 bases at J, with 5 bases between. The donor population consisted of healthy HIV-negative adults with no recent acute infections or vaccinations. Of note for this clone: Its cognate antigen is unknown.

Genomic DNA of each subset was evenly split across several immunoSEQ plates. This table comes from immunoSEQ multiplex PCR, and its TCRdb copy is limited to in-frame clones, with some not included. The table shows a few million clones, with 90% to 97% occurring only once. The sequenced sample was naive CD4+ T cells sorted from blood. Subset defined: CD45RA+ positively selected. The V gene is TRBV6-6, the J gene TRBJ1-3; D unclear. This receptor was taken from a man in his late teens or twenties in good health. The CDR3 sequence is CASIWGNTIYF. The CDR3 coding sequence is TGTGCCAGCATCTGGGGAAACACCATATATTTT.